The 10 T cell receptor beta chains given below trace back to one sample, sequenced in a study of CD8+ T cells in alopecia areata. Extraction of RNA preceded its reverse transcription into cDNA, which served as the sequencing template. Sequencing used immunoSEQ multiplex PCR; TCRdb keeps in-frame clones, though not all of them. The repertoire includes 150,000 to 250,000 clones, about 60% of them detected once, and approximately 3.4% sits in the top ten. The treatment here: oral pan-JAK inhibitor, 5-10 mg twice daily. Here the sequenced sample was CD4+ T cells sorted from blood, taken at week 4, from a patient treated with tofacitinib. The receptor set was obtained from a human donor with alopecia areata.

In the case of this clone: Compared with germline, one end of the junction differs, possibly owing to a read error. This chain uses TRBV29-1 with TRBJ2-1; D not certain. Germline V gene data show CDR1 as SQVTM and CDR2 as ANQGSEA. The CDR3 is 10 residues long. CDR3 in DNA: TGCAGCGCCGGCTACATTGAGCAGTTCTTC. Protein product: CSAGYIEQFF.

The chain joins TRBV19 to TRBJ2-2; D is ambiguous. The ends were cut back, 8 bases at V and 2 bases at J, with 9 bases in the middle. This CDR3 region has 13 residues. Per the germline V gene, CDR1 is LNHDA and CDR2 is SQIVND (reference sequence). The CDR3 bases are TGTGCCAGTCAGACGAGTAACACCGGGGAGCTGTTTTTT. Translation: CASQTSNTGELFF.

V and J are TRBV4-1 and TRBJ2-3; D uncertain. V was cut by 1 base and J by 6 bases, with 14 bases left in between. This CDR3 has 15 amino acids. Germline lookup yields CDR1 MGHRA and CDR2 YSYEKL. DNA of the CDR3: TGCGCCAGCAGCCAAGTGGGCGGTAGCAGGGATACGCAGTATTTT. Protein product: CASSQVGGSRDTQYF.

The chain links TRBV2 to TRBJ2-1; 12 nucleotides line up with TRBD2. Germline CDR1 and CDR2: SNHLY and FYNNEI. This CDR3 has 15 residues. V lost 5 bases and J lost 7; bases outside the gene matches: 6. The CDR3 DNA is TGTGCCAGCAGTTGGCTAGCGGGGGGGCGGAATGAGCAGTTCTTC. Residues: CASSWLAGGRNEQFF.

This clone appeared a few times. The junction departs from the called germline gene at one end, perhaps through a read error. The chain is built from TRBV30 and TRBJ1-2, with D perhaps TRBD1 (6 bases). The CDR3 has 12 amino acids. Germline CDR1 reads GTSNPN; CDR2 reads SVGIG (reference sequence). The chain's CDR3 is CAWNADSSSRIF. The CDR3, as DNA: TGTGCCTGGAACGCGGACAGCTCTTCTAGGATCTTC.

This clone appeared a single time. The CDR3 sequence is CASSIENGEPQHF. The CDR3 DNA follows: TGTGCCAGTAGTATAGAAAACGGGGAGCCCCAGCATTTT. This rearrangement joins TRBV19 to TRBJ1-5; D uncertain. The germline V and J ends were trimmed by 0 bases and 8 bases, with 8 bases remaining between them. CDR1 and CDR2 from the germline V gene are LNHDA and SQIVND (reference sequence). This CDR3 is 13 amino acids long.

This clone showed up just once. The CDR3 is CASSPPGARETQYF. As DNA, the CDR3 is TGCGCCAGCAGCCCACCGGGGGCACGGGAGACCCAGTACTTC. The rearrangement joins TRBV4-1 to TRBJ2-5; D is perhaps TRBD1 or TRBD2 (6 bases each). V lost 4 bases and J lost 5, with 14 bases in between. Germline V gene lookup returns CDR1 MGHRA and CDR2 YSYEKL. CDR3 length: 14 residues.

The V gene is TRBV18, the J gene TRBJ2-1; D is unclear. Trimming removed 3 bases from V and 10 bases from J, with 16 bases in between. The CDR3 contains 14 residues. CDR1 and CDR2 from the germline V gene are KGHSH and LQKENI. The CDR3 spells CASSPQPMGWEQFF. The CDR3 DNA is TGTGCCAGCTCACCCCAGCCAATGGGCTGGGAGCAGTTCTTC.

The chain links TRBV5-1 to TRBJ1-6; 9 bases fit TRBD1. There are 15 residues in the CDR3. Germline values: CDR1 SGHRS, CDR2 YFSETQ. Trimming removed 4 bases from V and 7 bases from J; junction bases left unmatched: 6. In nucleotides, the CDR3 is TGCGCCAGCAGCGATGGGACAGGGCAAAATTCACCCCTCCACTTT. This gives the protein CASSDGTGQNSPLHF. The full variable domain, completed using reference TRBV5-1 and TRBJ1-6, is KAGVTQTPRYLIKTRGQQVTLSCSPISGHRSVSWYQQTPGQGLQFLFEYFSETQRNKGNFPGRFSGRQFSNSRSEMNVSTLELGDSALYLCASSDGTGQNSPLHFGNGTRLTVT.

A note on this clone: The sample holds other DNA sequences that translate to the same CDR3. The V gene is TRBV29-1, the J gene TRBJ2-7; 9 nucleotides match TRBD1. Germline CDR1 and CDR2: SQVTM and ANQGSEA. The CDR3 length is 12 residues. With V trimmed by 6 bases and J by 6 bases, 6 bases remained unmatched. CDR3 sequence (DNA): TGCAGCGTGGGAAAGACAGGGGGCGAGCAGTACTTC. Residues: CSVGKTGGEQYF.